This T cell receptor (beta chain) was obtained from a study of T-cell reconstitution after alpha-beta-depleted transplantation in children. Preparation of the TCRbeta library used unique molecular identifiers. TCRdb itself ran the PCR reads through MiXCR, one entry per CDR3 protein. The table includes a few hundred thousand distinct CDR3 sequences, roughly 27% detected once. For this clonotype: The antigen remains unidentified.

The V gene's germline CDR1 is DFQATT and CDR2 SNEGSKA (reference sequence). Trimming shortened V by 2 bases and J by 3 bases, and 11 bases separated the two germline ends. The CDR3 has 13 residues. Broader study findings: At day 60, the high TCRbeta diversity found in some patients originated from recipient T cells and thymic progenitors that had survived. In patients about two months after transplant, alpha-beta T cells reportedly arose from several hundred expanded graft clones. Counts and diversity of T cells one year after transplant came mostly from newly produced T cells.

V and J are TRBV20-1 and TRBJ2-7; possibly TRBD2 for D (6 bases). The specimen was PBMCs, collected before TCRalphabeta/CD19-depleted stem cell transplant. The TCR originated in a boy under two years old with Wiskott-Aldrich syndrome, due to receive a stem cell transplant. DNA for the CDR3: TGCAGTGCTAGACGGGGGTTAGGCTACGAGCAGTACTTC. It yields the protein CSARRGLGYEQYF.